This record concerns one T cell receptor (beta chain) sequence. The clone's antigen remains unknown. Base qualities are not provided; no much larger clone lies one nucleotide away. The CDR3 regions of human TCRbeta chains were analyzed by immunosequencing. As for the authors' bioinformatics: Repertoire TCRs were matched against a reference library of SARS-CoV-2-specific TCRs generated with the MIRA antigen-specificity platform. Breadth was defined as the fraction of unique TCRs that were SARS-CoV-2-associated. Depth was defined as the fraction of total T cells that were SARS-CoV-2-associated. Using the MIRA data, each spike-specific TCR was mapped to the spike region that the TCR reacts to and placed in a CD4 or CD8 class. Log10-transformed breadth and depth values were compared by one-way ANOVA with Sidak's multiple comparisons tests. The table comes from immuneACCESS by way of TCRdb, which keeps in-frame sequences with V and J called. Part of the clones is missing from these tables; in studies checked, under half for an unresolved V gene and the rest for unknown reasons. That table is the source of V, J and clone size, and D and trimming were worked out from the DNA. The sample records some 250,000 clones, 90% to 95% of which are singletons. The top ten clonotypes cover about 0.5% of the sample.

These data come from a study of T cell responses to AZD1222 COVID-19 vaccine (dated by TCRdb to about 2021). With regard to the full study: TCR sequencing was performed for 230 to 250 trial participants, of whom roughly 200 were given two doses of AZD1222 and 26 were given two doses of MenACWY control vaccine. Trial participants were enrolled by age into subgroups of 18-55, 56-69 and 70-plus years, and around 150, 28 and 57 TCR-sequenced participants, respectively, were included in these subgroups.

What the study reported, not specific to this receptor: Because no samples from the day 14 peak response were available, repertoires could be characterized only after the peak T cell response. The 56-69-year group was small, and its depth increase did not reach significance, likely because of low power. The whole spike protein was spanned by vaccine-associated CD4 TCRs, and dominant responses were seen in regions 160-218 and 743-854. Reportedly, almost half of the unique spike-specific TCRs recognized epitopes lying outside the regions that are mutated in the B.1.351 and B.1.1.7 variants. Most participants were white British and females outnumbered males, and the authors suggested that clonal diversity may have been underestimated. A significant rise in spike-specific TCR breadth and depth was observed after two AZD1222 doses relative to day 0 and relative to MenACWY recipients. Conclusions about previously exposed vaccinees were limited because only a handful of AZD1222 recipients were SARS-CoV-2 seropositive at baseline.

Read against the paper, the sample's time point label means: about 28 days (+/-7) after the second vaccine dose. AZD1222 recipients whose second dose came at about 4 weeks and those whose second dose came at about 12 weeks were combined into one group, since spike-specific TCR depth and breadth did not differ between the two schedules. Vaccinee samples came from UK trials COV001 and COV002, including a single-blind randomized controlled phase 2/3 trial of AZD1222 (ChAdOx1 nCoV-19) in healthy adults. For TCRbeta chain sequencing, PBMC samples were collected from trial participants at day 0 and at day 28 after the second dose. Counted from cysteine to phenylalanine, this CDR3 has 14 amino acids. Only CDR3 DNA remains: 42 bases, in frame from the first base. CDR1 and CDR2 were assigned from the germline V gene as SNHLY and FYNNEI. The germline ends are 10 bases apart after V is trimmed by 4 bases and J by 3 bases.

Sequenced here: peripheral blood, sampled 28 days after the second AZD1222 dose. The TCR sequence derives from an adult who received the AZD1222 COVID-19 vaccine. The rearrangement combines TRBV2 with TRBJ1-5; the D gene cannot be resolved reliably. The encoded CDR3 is CASSGRATNQPQHF. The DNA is TGTGCCAGCAGTGGAAGGGCCACCAATCAGCCCCAGCATTTT.